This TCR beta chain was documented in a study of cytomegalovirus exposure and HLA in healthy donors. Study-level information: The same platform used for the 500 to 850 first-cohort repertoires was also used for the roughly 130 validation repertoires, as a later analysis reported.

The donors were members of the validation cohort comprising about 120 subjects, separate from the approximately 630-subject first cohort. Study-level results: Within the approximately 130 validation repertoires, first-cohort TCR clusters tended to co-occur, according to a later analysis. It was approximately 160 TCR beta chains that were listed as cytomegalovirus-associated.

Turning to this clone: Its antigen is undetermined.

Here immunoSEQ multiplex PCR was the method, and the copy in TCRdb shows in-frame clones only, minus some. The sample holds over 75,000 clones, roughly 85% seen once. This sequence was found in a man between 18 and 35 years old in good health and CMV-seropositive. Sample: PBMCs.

CDR3 sequence (DNA): TGTGCCTGGAGTGTACTAGCGGCAGCTGGAAACACCATATATTTT. It translates to CAWSVLAAAGNTIYF. The chain has TRBV30 and TRBJ1-3; no clear D gene. Between the trimmed V and J ends, which lost 0 bases and 2 bases, there was a span of 11 bases. This CDR3 contains 15 residues. Germline CDR1 GTSNPN, CDR2 SVGIG (reference sequence).